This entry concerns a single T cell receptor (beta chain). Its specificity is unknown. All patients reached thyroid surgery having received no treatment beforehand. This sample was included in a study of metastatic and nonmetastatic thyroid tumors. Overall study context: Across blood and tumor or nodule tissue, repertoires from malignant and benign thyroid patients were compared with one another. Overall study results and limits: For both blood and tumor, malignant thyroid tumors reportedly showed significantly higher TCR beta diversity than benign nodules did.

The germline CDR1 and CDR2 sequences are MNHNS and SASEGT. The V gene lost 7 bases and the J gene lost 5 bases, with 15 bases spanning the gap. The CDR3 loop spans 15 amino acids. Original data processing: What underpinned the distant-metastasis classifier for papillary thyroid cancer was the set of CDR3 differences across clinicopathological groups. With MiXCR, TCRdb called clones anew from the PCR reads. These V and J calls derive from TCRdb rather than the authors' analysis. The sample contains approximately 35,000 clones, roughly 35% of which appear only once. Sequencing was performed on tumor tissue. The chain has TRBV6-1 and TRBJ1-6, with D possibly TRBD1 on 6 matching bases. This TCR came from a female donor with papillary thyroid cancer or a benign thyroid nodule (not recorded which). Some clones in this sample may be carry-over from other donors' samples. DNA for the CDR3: TGTGCCAGCAAGATTCGGGACACCAATAATTCACCCCTCCACTTT. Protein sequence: CASKIRDTNNSPLHF.